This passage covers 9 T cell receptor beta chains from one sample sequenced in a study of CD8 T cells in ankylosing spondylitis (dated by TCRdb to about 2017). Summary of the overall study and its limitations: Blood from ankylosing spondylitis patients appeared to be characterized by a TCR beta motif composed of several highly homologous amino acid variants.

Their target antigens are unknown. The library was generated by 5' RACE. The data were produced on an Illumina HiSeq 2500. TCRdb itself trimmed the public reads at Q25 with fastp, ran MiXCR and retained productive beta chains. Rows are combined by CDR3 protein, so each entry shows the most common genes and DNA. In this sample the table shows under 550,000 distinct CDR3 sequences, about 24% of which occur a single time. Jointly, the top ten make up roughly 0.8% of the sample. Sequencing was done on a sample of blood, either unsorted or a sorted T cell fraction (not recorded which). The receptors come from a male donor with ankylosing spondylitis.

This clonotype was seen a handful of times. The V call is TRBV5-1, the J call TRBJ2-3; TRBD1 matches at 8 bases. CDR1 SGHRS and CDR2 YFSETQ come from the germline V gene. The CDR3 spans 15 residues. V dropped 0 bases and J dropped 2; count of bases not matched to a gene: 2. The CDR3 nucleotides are TGCGCCAGCAGCTTGGGACAGGGGCACACAGATACGCAGTATTTT. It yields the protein CASSLGQGHTDTQYF. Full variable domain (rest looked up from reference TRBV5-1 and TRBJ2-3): KAGVTQTPRYLIKTRGQQVTLSCSPISGHRSVSWYQQTPGQGLQFLFEYFSETQRNKGNFPGRFSGRQFSNSRSEMNVSTLELGDSALYLCASSLGQGHTDTQYFGPGTRLTVL.

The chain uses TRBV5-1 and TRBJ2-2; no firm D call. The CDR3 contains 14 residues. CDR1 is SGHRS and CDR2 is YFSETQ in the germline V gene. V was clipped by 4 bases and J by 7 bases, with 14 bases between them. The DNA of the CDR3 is TGCGCCAGCAGCGACCCCCGGTCGGACGGGGAGCTGTTTTTT. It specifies CASSDPRSDGELFF.

The CDR3 loop is CASSQEAGMNTEAFF. The DNA of the CDR3 is TGCGCCAGCAGCCAAGAAGCGGGCATGAACACTGAAGCTTTCTTT. V and J are TRBV4-1 and TRBJ1-1; D gene uncertain. CDR1 and CDR2 from the germline V gene are MGHRA and YSYEKL. The CDR3 consists of 15 residues. Trimming pared 0 bases from V and 0 bases from J, leaving 8 bases between.

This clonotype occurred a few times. The CDR3 DNA reads as TGTGCCAGCAGCTCCCGGGACAGGGGGAACACCATATATTTT. This encodes CASSSRDRGNTIYF. V gene TRBV6-1 combines with J gene TRBJ1-3; TRBD1 matches 11 bases. Germline CDR1 reads MNHNS; CDR2 reads SASEGT. Trimming cost V 6 bases and J 7 bases; bases outside gene matches: 5. The CDR3 contains 14 residues.

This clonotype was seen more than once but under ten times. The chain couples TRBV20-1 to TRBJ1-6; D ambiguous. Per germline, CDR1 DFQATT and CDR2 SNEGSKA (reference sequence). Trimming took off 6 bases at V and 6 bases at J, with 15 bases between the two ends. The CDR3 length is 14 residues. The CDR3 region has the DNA TGCAGTGCCACGGAGACGAACCGTAATTCACCCCTCCACTTT. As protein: CSATETNRNSPLHF.

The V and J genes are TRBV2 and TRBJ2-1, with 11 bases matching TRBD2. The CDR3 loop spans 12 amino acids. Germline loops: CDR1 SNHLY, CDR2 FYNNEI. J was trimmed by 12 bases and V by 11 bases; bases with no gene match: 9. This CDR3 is CADRTSGPAQFF. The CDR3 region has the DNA TGTGCCGATCGGACTAGCGGGCCCGCGCAGTTCTTC.

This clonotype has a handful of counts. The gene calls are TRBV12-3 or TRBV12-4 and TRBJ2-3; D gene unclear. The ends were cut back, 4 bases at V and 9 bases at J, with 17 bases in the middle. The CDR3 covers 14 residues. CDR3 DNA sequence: TGTGCCAGCAGTTCAGCCCGTGGTTCTGGCACGCAGTATTTT. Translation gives CASSSARGSGTQYF.

The CDR3, as DNA: TGCAGTGCCCGACCGGGGACGAACACCGGGGAGCTGTTTTTT. Translated: CSARPGTNTGELFF. The chain combines TRBV20-1 with TRBJ2-2; maybe TRBD2 (5 bases). In germline, CDR1 is DFQATT, CDR2 SNEGSKA (reference sequence). V was pared by 6 bases and J by 0 bases, with 11 bases between. There are 14 residues in the CDR3.

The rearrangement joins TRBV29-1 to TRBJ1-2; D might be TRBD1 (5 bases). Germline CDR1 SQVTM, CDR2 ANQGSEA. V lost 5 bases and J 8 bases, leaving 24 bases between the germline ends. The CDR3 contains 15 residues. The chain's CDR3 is CSVKTSRDPSGGYTF. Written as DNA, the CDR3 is TGCAGCGTTAAGACGAGCAGGGACCCCTCCGGCGGCTACACCTTC.